The 30 T cell receptor beta chains below come from one sample, sequenced in a study of T-cell reconstitution after alpha-beta-depleted transplantation in children (dated by TCRdb to the mid-2010s). This specimen's treatment or condition label, interpreted: allogeneic hematopoietic cell transplantation with graft depleted of TCRalphabeta T cells and CD19 B cells. Libraries were constructed by PCR. Instrument on record: Illumina HiSeq 2500. To normalize quantification of the TCRbeta repertoire, the TCR libraries were built with molecular barcoding that relied on unique molecular identifiers. TCRdb itself trimmed the public reads at Q25 with fastp, ran MiXCR and retained productive beta chains. Each record represents a unique CDR3 protein, reported with the most common genes and DNA among its rows. The sample table records a few hundred thousand distinct CDR3 sequences; 25% to 30% of these occur just once. The ten largest clones add up to less than 40% of the sample.

The sequenced sample was PBMCs, obtained before TCRalphabeta/CD19-depleted stem cell transplant. These receptors all stem from a boy younger than two with Wiskott-Aldrich syndrome, due to receive a stem cell transplant.

V gene TRBV24-1 combines with J gene TRBJ2-7, with D possibly being TRBD1 (5 bases). Germline lookup yields CDR1 KGHDR and CDR2 SFDVKD. The CDR3 length is 11 residues. CDR3 loop: CVDSGSYEQYF. In nucleotides, the CDR3 is TGTGTCGACAGTGGGTCCTACGAGCAGTACTTC.

This clonotype was found a few times. V and J are TRBV5-1 and TRBJ2-2, with unresolved D. This CDR3 is 14 amino acids long. V lost 4 bases, J lost 6 bases, and 13 bases lay in between. Per germline, CDR1 SGHRS and CDR2 YFSETQ. The CDR3 loop is CASSMELRSGELFF. DNA for the CDR3: TGCGCCAGCAGCATGGAACTTCGATCCGGGGAGCTGTTTTTT.

This sequence joins TRBV11-2 and TRBJ2-7; 9 nucleotides line up with TRBD1. CDR3 length: 15 amino acids. Germline V lookup: CDR1 SGHAT, CDR2 FQNNGV. The V and J ends lost 5 bases and 2 bases, in that order; junction bases with no gene match: 7. CDR3 amino acids: CASSPAGTGPYEQYF. The CDR3, as DNA: TGTGCCAGCAGCCCCGCAGGGACAGGGCCCTACGAGCAGTACTTC. Drawing the rest from reference TRBV11-2 and TRBJ2-7, the complete variable domain is EAGVAQSPRYKIIEKRQSVAFWCNPISGHATLYWYQQILGQGPKLLIQFQNNGVVDDSQLPKDRFSAERLKGVDSTLKIQPAKLEDSAVYLCASSPAGTGPYEQYFGPGTRLTVT.

The sample holds a few counts of this clonotype. This chain links TRBV18 with TRBJ1-5, with unresolved D. V was pared by 3 bases and J by 4 bases, with 7 bases between. CDR1 is KGHSH, CDR2 LQKENI, per germline. The CDR3 is 13 amino acids. CDR3 coding DNA: TGTGCCAGCTCACCGTCGGTGAATCAGCCCCAGCATTTT. It translates to CASSPSVNQPQHF.

The chain joins TRBV21-1 to TRBJ2-7; whether TRBD1, the table's D call, matches the DNA was not checked. TRBV21-1 is a pseudogene segment. This CDR3 has 13 amino acids. In DNA form, the CDR3 reads TGTGCCAACCCGACAGGGGAACACTACGAGCAGTACTTC. The encoded protein is CANPTGEHYEQYF.

This rearrangement joins TRBV10-3 to TRBJ2-7, with 7 nucleotides matching TRBD2. The CDR3 spans 15 residues. V lost 5 bases, J lost 0 bases, and 7 bases stayed unmatched. Per the germline V gene, CDR1 is ENHRY and CDR2 is SYGVKD. CDR3 protein: CAISTSGIDSYEQYF. CDR3 nucleotide sequence: TGTGCCATCAGTACCAGCGGGATCGACTCCTACGAGCAGTACTTC.

This clonotype was observed at least ten times. This rearrangement joins TRBV5-1 to TRBJ2-1; 7 nucleotides agree with TRBD2. The ends lost 1 base at V and 9 bases at J; junction bases unmatched: 1. Germline assignment: CDR1 SGHRS and CDR2 YFSETQ. CDR3 length: 12 residues. In nucleotides, the CDR3 is TGCGCCAGCAGCTTGACTAGCGTTGAGCAGTTCTTC. This encodes CASSLTSVEQFF.

J is TRBJ2-5 and V is TRBV5-1; 8 bases match TRBD2. Trimming cost V 3 bases and J 5 bases; bases outside gene matches: 9. This CDR3 region has 15 residues. Germline lookup yields CDR1 SGHRS and CDR2 YFSETQ. The CDR3 bases are TGCGCCAGCAGCTCCATCGGACTAGCTGGGGAGACCCAGTACTTC. Residues: CASSSIGLAGETQYF.

The rearrangement links TRBV21-1 to TRBJ2-7; the tabulated D call, TRBD1, remains unverified against the DNA. TRBV21-1 is a documented pseudogene. The CDR3 has 13 amino acids. CDR3 bases: TGTGCCAGCAGACAGGGGGGGTCCTACGAGCAGTACTTC. It codes for CASRQGGSYEQYF.

There are a few counts of this clonotype. V and J are TRBV7-9 and TRBJ2-7; 15 bases match TRBD2. V lost 1 base and J lost 7; bases outside the gene matches: 5. This CDR3 is built from 16 residues. Germline CDR1 SEHNR, CDR2 FQNEAQ (reference sequence). The CDR3 is CASSLEGLAGGREQYF. Written as DNA, the CDR3 is TGTGCCAGCAGCTTAGAAGGACTAGCGGGAGGGCGAGAGCAGTACTTC.

The sample holds a few counts of this clonotype. The chain couples TRBV11-1 to TRBJ2-1; D gene uncertain. Trimming stripped 8 bases from V and 9 bases from J, with 26 bases between. CDR3 length: 16 amino acids. The germline gives CDR1 SGHAT, CDR2 FQDESV (reference sequence). The CDR3 DNA is TGTGCCAGCGACCAGTCAGCCCGCGATTCGGATGCTGAGCAGTTCTTC. Translated, it gives CASDQSARDSDAEQFF.

This clonotype was seen only a few times. The chain carries TRBV24-1 and TRBJ2-1; TRBD2 matches at 9 bases. V was clipped by 4 bases and J by 5 bases; unmatched bases: 11. The CDR3 runs 17 residues. Germline CDR1 is KGHDR and CDR2 is SFDVKD. CDR3 protein: CATSDSLAGSSHNEQFF. The CDR3 DNA reads as TGTGCCACCAGTGACTCCCTAGCGGGGTCGTCTCACAATGAGCAGTTCTTC.

The table lists this clonotype with a few counts. The V gene is TRBV5-1, the J gene TRBJ2-5; TRBD1 aligns across 10 bases. The CDR3 totals 15 residues. Germline CDR1 is SGHRS and CDR2 is YFSETQ. J gave up 5 bases and V 0 bases, and 4 bases lay outside the gene matches. The CDR3 nucleotides are TGCGCCAGCAGCTTGGGGGACAGGGGTCGGGAGACCCAGTACTTC. It is translated as CASSLGDRGRETQYF.

The table lists this clonotype with a few counts. The chain employs TRBV12-3 or TRBV12-4 and TRBJ2-1; maybe TRBD2 (5 bases). This CDR3 comprises 15 residues. Trimming shortened V by 7 bases and J by 1 base, and 14 bases separated the two germline ends. This CDR3 reads CASKLVAGSYNEQFF. The CDR3 coding sequence is TGTGCCAGCAAACTAGTTGCCGGGTCCTACAATGAGCAGTTCTTC.

This clonotype was seen more than once but under ten times. The V gene is TRBV7-2, the J gene TRBJ1-3, with D unclear. The germline V gene encodes CDR1 SGHTA and CDR2 FQGNSA. V was pared by 4 bases and J by 2 bases, with 18 bases between. This CDR3 region has 17 residues. The DNA for the CDR3 is TGTGCCAGCAGCTACCCCCGGGTGGGGAAAGCTGGAAACACCATATATTTT. It is translated as CASSYPRVGKAGNTIYF.

This clonotype has more than one count but fewer than ten. V usage is TRBV27 and J usage is TRBJ1-4; 8 bases line up with TRBD1. Germline V gene lookup returns CDR1 MNHEY and CDR2 SMNVEV (reference sequence). Losses at the gene ends were 5 bases for V and 7 bases for J; bases not matched to a gene: 15. The CDR3 has 17 residues. CDR3 region: CASSRPGAGGAAEKLFF. CDR3 in DNA: TGTGCCAGCAGTCGCCCCGGCGCAGGGGGCGCCGCTGAAAAACTGTTTTTT.

The rearrangement uses TRBV20-1 and TRBJ2-3, with D perhaps matching TRBD1 (6 bases). The CDR3 extends over 15 amino acids. CDR1 DFQATT and CDR2 SNEGSKA come from the germline V gene (reference sequence). V shed 3 bases and J shed 0 bases, with 13 bases lying between them. CDR3 coding DNA: TGCAGTGCTAGGCACCCACAGGGTAGCACAGATACGCAGTATTTT. Translation: CSARHPQGSTDTQYF.

CDR3 amino acids: CSAAWGRGDTDTQYF. DNA of the CDR3: TGCAGTGCCGCCTGGGGCAGAGGAGACACAGATACGCAGTATTTT. The chain has TRBV20-1 and TRBJ2-3; the D gene is possibly TRBD1 (5 bases). V lost 6 bases and J 2 bases, leaving 18 bases between the germline ends. This CDR3 is built from 15 residues. Germline CDR1 is DFQATT and CDR2 is SNEGSKA (reference sequence).

This clonotype was picked up a small number of times. Here the CDR3 reads CASTWTGGSDNEQFF. DNA of the CDR3: TGTGCCTCCACTTGGACAGGGGGGTCAGACAATGAGCAGTTCTTC. The chain employs TRBV10-3 and TRBJ2-1; 10 bases match TRBD1. Germline V gene sequence: CDR1 ENHRY, CDR2 SYGVKD. J lost 5 bases, V lost 11 bases, and 12 bases had no gene match. The CDR3 has 15 residues.

Many counts were recorded for this clonotype. The junction shows a germline mismatch at one end, possibly a read error. V gene TRBV5-1 combines with J gene TRBJ2-7; 7 positions agree with TRBD2. Germline assignment: CDR1 SGHRS and CDR2 YFSETQ. CDR3 size: 15 residues. The CDR3 nucleotides read TGTGCCAGCAGTTTGGGGCCTAGCGGTTCCTACGAGCAGTACTTC. This encodes CASSLGPSGSYEQYF. The full variable domain, its missing parts supplied by reference TRBV5-1 and TRBJ2-7, is KAGVTQTPRYLIKTRGQQVTLSCSPISGHRSVSWYQQTPGQGLQFLFEYFSETQRNKGNFPGRFSGRQFSNSRSEMNVSTLELGDSALYLCASSLGPSGSYEQYFGPGTRLTVT.

The chain has TRBV5-6 and TRBJ2-1; D possibly corresponds to TRBD2 (7 bases). Germline V gives CDR1 SGHDT, CDR2 YYEEEE. Trimming pared 2 bases from V and 6 bases from J, leaving 21 bases between. The CDR3 is 17 residues long. This CDR3 reads CASSFYSGAASGNEQFF. In DNA, the CDR3 is TGTGCCAGCAGCTTTTACTCGGGGGCTGCTAGCGGCAATGAGCAGTTCTTC.

Remarks on this clonotype: Germline is not matched at one junction end, which may reflect a read error. CDR3 loop: CAGSPKGGYEQYF. The CDR3 bases are TGTGCCGGCAGCCCGAAAGGGGGATACGAGCAGTACTTC. This chain connects TRBV3-1 to TRBJ2-7; weak D call: TRBD1 (6 bases). This CDR3 has 13 amino acids. Germline CDR1 and CDR2: LGHDT and YNNKEL (reference sequence).

V gene TRBV12-3 or TRBV12-4 combines with J gene TRBJ2-1, with 9 bases fitting TRBD2. After removal of 7 bases from V and 5 bases from J, the junction contained 9 bases not matched to a gene. The CDR3 has 15 residues. The CDR3 DNA sequence: TGTGCCAGCACCCTCTGGGGCGGGAGGGACAATGAGCAGTTCTTC. Translation: CASTLWGGRDNEQFF.

V gene TRBV29-1 combines with J gene TRBJ1-2; TRBD1 aligns across 7 bases. The V and J ends lost 3 bases and 0 bases, in that order; junction bases with no gene match: 1. The germline gives CDR1 SQVTM, CDR2 ANQGSEA. This CDR3 is built from 13 residues. CDR3 in amino acids: CSVDRGTNYGYTF. CDR3 in DNA: TGCAGCGTTGACAGGGGGACTAACTATGGCTACACCTTC.

The J gene is TRBJ2-7, the V gene TRBV5-5; TRBD2 might be the D (5 bases). The CDR3 spans 15 residues. The V and J ends lost 1 base and 7 bases respectively, with 18 bases between them. Germline CDR1 and CDR2: SGHKS and YYEKEE (reference sequence). This chain's CDR3 is CASSLMAIPGSEQYF. CDR3 in DNA: TGTGCCAGCAGCTTGATGGCCATCCCGGGGAGTGAGCAGTACTTC.

This chain uses TRBV20-1 with TRBJ2-7; possible D gene TRBD1, 6 bases. The germline V gene has CDR1 DFQATT and CDR2 SNEGSKA (reference sequence). The CDR3 contains 14 residues. V gave up 6 bases and J gave up 0 bases, with 15 bases separating them. This chain's CDR3 is CSAAWDIGSYEQYF. CDR3 nucleotides: TGCAGTGCCGCATGGGACATCGGCTCCTACGAGCAGTACTTC.

This clonotype was counted only a few times. The chain links TRBV5-1 to TRBJ2-5; 7 bases align to TRBD1. Looked up from germline, CDR1 is SGHRS and CDR2 is YFSETQ. The CDR3 loop spans 15 amino acids. The J segment lost 2 bases and the V segment lost 0 bases, leaving 4 bases of the junction unmatched. In DNA, the CDR3 is TGCGCCAGCAGCTTGGAGGACAGGAAACAAGAGACCCAGTACTTC. It specifies CASSLEDRKQETQYF. The full variable domain, with the rest looked up from reference TRBV5-1 and TRBJ2-5, is KAGVTQTPRYLIKTRGQQVTLSCSPISGHRSVSWYQQTPGQGLQFLFEYFSETQRNKGNFPGRFSGRQFSNSRSEMNVSTLELGDSALYLCASSLEDRKQETQYFGPGTRLLVL.

This clonotype was counted a few times. V usage is TRBV20-1 and J usage is TRBJ2-2, with 7 nucleotides matching TRBD2. The CDR3 consists of 16 residues. Germline CDR1 and CDR2: DFQATT and SNEGSKA (reference sequence). V shed 3 bases and J 2 bases; nucleotides not matched to a gene: 9. The chain's CDR3 is CSASYPLAENTGELFF. The DNA for the CDR3 is TGCAGTGCTAGTTATCCGCTAGCGGAAAACACCGGGGAGCTGTTTTTT.

CDR3 in DNA: TGCAGTGCTAGGCCCCCACAGGGTTGGGACACTGAAGCTTTCTTT. This codes for CSARPPQGWDTEAFF. The chain uses TRBV20-1 and TRBJ1-1, with D possibly being TRBD1 (6 bases). The CDR3 extends over 15 amino acids. Trimming removed 3 bases at V and 3 bases at J, with 17 bases between. Germline loops: CDR1 DFQATT, CDR2 SNEGSKA (reference sequence).

Only a few counts were recorded for this clonotype. The genes are TRBV5-1 and TRBJ2-4; TRBD1 might be the D (6 bases). CDR3 length: 14 amino acids. The ends were cut back, 5 bases at V and 6 bases at J, with 15 bases in the middle. Germline V gene lookup returns CDR1 SGHRS and CDR2 YFSETQ. CDR3 sequence (DNA): TGCGCCAGCAGATCACAGGGTGGCCGAAACATTCAGTACTTC. Its protein product is CASRSQGGRNIQYF.